This T cell receptor (beta chain) came from a study of blood T cell repertoires in COVID-19. About the research overall: Spain, Italy and the United States supplied samples that represented acute and convalescent COVID-19.

CDR1 and CDR2 from the germline V gene are MNHEY and SVGAGI. V dropped 2 bases and J dropped 1; count of bases not matched to a gene: 4. The CDR3 spans 15 residues. Measured with immunoSEQ multiplex PCR; TCRdb has only the in-frame clones, and not every one. The sample has fewer than 350,000 clones, just over 90% seen once. Participants' reported clinical history set cohort assignment. This rearrangement joins TRBV6-5 to TRBJ2-7, with 8 bases matching TRBD1. The TCR comes from a woman in her forties with acute COVID-19. The sequenced sample consisted of PBMCs or T cells enriched from blood (not recorded which). The CDR3 loop reads CASSYTGGSSYEQYF. The CDR3 DNA is TGTGCCAGCAGTTACACAGGGGGATCGTCCTACGAGCAGTACTTC.